The rows below give T cell receptor beta chains drawn from one sample of a study of blood T cell repertoires in COVID-19. Generated by immunoSEQ multiplex PCR, the TCRdb table keeps only in-frame clones and is missing some. The table shows some 370,000 clones, with nearly 90% occurring only once. Sequenced sample: peripheral blood. These receptors were taken from a man aged 18 to 29 with active or convalescent COVID-19. CDR3s include the opening cysteine and the closing phenylalanine or tryptophan. D genes are given only for firm matches. Clone size is not always given. Where it is, it says once, few, many or a class for expanded clones.

J gene,CDR3 length,clone size,D gene,V gene,CDR3 protein,CDR3 DNA
TRBJ1-1,13,NA,NA,TRBV13,CASSFTMNTEAFF,TGTGCCAGCAGCTTCACAATGAACACTGAAGCTTTCTTT
TRBJ2-3,18,NA,TRBD2,TRBV19,CASSTLLAGGPGTDTQYF,TGTGCCAGTAGTACCCTACTAGCGGGAGGGCCAGGCACAGATACGCAGTATTTT
TRBJ2-7,15,NA,NA,TRBV7-2,CASSLAGHTTYEQYF,TGTGCCAGCAGCTTAGCGGGACACACCACCTACGAGCAGTACTTC
TRBJ2-7,15,NA,NA,TRBV15,CATSRGGANSYEQYF,TGTGCCACCAGCAGAGGCGGGGCTAACTCCTACGAGCAGTACTTC
TRBJ2-2,16,NA,NA,TRBV5-5,CASSLVEGVFTGELFF,TGTGCCAGCAGCTTGGTAGAGGGAGTCTTCACCGGGGAGCTGTTTTTT
TRBJ1-4,12,NA,NA,TRBV20-1,CSASGRPEKLFF,TGCAGTGCTAGTGGGAGACCGGAAAAACTGTTTTTT
TRBJ1-2,14,NA,TRBD1,TRBV13,CASSSPRQGLGYTF,TGTGCCAGCAGCTCTCCAAGACAGGGGTTGGGCTACACCTTC
TRBJ1-1,17,NA,TRBD1,TRBV28,CASSPYDRGRGNTEAFF,TGTGCCAGCAGTCCATATGACAGGGGGCGAGGGAACACTGAAGCTTTCTTT
TRBJ1-1,14,few,TRBD1,TRBV10-3,CATGPGGSITEAFF,TGTGCCACCGGGCCAGGGGGCTCGATCACTGAAGCTTTCTTT
TRBJ2-7,14,NA,TRBD1,TRBV24-1,CATSDKVGGNEQYF,TGTGCCACCAGTGATAAGGTAGGGGGCAACGAGCAGTACTTC
TRBJ2-1,17,NA,TRBD2,TRBV7-8,CASTRLAGGPTYNEQFF,TGTGCCAGCACCAGACTAGCGGGAGGGCCTACCTACAATGAGCAGTTCTTC
TRBJ2-3,17,once,NA,TRBV7-2,CASSLVFDYLNTDTQYF,TGTGCCAGCAGCTTAGTATTCGACTACCTAAACACAGATACGCAGTATTTT
TRBJ2-3,17,NA,TRBD2,TRBV5-1,CASSLLGLAEVTDTQYF,TGCGCCAGCAGCTTACTCGGACTAGCAGAAGTCACAGATACGCAGTATTTT
TRBJ1-5,13,few,TRBD1,TRBV7-8,CATQGGSNQPQHF,TGTGCCACCCAGGGGGGTAGCAATCAGCCCCAGCATTTT
TRBJ1-2,15,NA,TRBD1,TRBV29-1,CSVLGTGSWSYGYTF,TGCAGCGTGCTCGGGACAGGGAGCTGGAGCTATGGCTACACCTTC
TRBJ1-1,13,NA,NA,TRBV6-6,CASSYSERTEAFF,TGTGCCAGCAGTTACTCCGAGCGAACTGAAGCTTTCTTT
TRBJ2-5,15,NA,NA,TRBV7-2,CASSPREKVWETQYF,TGTGCCAGCAGCCCCCGGGAAAAGGTGTGGGAGACCCAGTACTTC
TRBJ2-3,16,NA,TRBD1,TRBV18,CASSPLRGSNFDTQYF,TGTGCCAGCTCACCCCTCAGGGGGTCAAATTTCGATACGCAGTATTTT
TRBJ1-1,12,NA,NA,TRBV6-5,CASSLQFGIPFF,TGTGCCAGCAGCCTGCAATTTGGCATTCCTTTCTTT
TRBJ2-1,15,NA,TRBD2,TRBV10-1,CASSDWTSGGYEQFF,TGCGCCAGCAGCGATTGGACTAGCGGGGGCTATGAGCAGTTCTTC
TRBJ1-6,15,NA,TRBD1,TRBV2,CASRMWGTDNSPLHF,TGTGCCAGCAGGATGTGGGGGACAGATAATTCACCCCTCCACTTT
TRBJ1-1,15,NA,TRBD1,TRBV28,CASRKRQGMNTEAFF,TGTGCCAGCAGAAAAAGACAGGGCATGAACACTGAAGCTTTCTTT
TRBJ2-5,13,NA,NA,TRBV6-4,CASSQWTGETQYF,TGTGCCAGCAGCCAATGGACTGGTGAGACCCAGTACTTC
TRBJ1-1,14,NA,NA,TRBV10-3,CAITQSEGAPEAFF,TGTGCCATCACCCAGAGCGAGGGAGCCCCTGAAGCTTTCTTT
TRBJ1-4,18,NA,TRBD1,TRBV11-2,CASSWSGTGGLANEKLFF,TGTGCCAGCAGCTGGTCCGGGACAGGGGGCTTGGCTAATGAAAAACTGTTTTTT
TRBJ1-2,17,NA,NA,TRBV2,CASSTVRAGPISYGYTF,TGTGCCAGCAGCACGGTGAGGGCTGGGCCAATTTCGTATGGCTACACCTTC
TRBJ1-3,13,NA,TRBD1,TRBV12-3/TRBV12-4,CAGRDRAGNTIYF,TGTGCCGGCCGGGACAGGGCTGGAAACACCATATATTTT
TRBJ2-7,15,NA,TRBD2,TRBV18,CASSPRAGVAYEQYF,TGTGCCAGCTCACCAAGAGCGGGAGTAGCTTACGAGCAGTACTTC
TRBJ2-2,14,NA,NA,TRBV19,CASRARGGGGELFF,TGTGCCAGTAGGGCCCGAGGAGGAGGCGGGGAGCTGTTTTTT
TRBJ1-1,15,NA,NA,TRBV3-1/TRBV3-2,CASSPSRGLNTEAFF,TGTGCCAGCAGCCCGTCGAGAGGTTTGAACACTGAAGCTTTCTTT
TRBJ1-1,14,NA,NA,TRBV29-1,CSVEGGGQNTEAFF,TGCAGCGTCGAAGGGGGAGGGCAGAACACTGAAGCTTTCTTT
TRBJ1-2,15,NA,TRBD1,TRBV27,CASSYRTGGLYGYTF,TGTGCCAGCAGTTACAGGACAGGGGGCCTCTATGGCTACACCTTC
TRBJ1-4,15,NA,NA,TRBV28,CASSPLARGNEKLFF,TGTGCCAGCAGTCCCTTGGCCAGAGGGAATGAAAAACTGTTTTTT
TRBJ1-1,15,NA,NA,TRBV5-6,CASSLGGRGNTEAFF,TGTGCCAGCAGCTTGGGGGGCCGTGGGAACACTGAAGCTTTCTTT
TRBJ1-5,15,NA,NA,TRBV2,CASSDGHPSNQPQHF,TGTGCCAGCAGCGACGGACACCCTAGCAATCAGCCCCAGCATTTT
TRBJ2-2,14,NA,NA,TRBV6-2/TRBV6-3,CASSYRESTGELFF,TGTGCCAGCAGTTACAGAGAAAGCACCGGGGAGCTGTTTTTT
TRBJ2-1,18,once,TRBD2,TRBV24-1,CATSANRGLAGLYNEQFF,TGTGCCACCAGTGCCAACAGGGGACTAGCGGGATTATACAATGAGCAGTTCTTC
TRBJ2-7,15,NA,TRBD2,TRBV7-2,CASSLLGSGTYEQYF,TGTGCCAGCAGCCTCCTCGGTAGCGGGACGTACGAGCAGTACTTC
TRBJ2-2,17,NA,TRBD2,TRBV24-1,CATSDFIAGVGAGELFF,TGTGCCACCAGTGATTTTATAGCGGGAGTAGGCGCCGGGGAGCTGTTTTTT
TRBJ2-7,15,NA,NA,TRBV27,CASSLWGQGSHEQYF,TGTGCCAGCAGTTTATGGGGGCAGGGCTCCCACGAGCAGTACTTC
TRBJ2-3,15,once,TRBD2,TRBV7-2,CASSASGGHTDTQYF,TGTGCCAGCAGCGCGAGCGGGGGCCACACAGATACGCAGTATTTT
TRBJ1-5,12,NA,NA,TRBV4-3,CASSQGGQPQHF,TGCGCCAGCAGCCAAGGAGGTCAGCCCCAGCATTTT
TRBJ1-3,15,NA,TRBD1,TRBV5-8,CASSLADRGGNTIYF,TGTGCCAGCAGCTTGGCTGACAGGGGTGGAAACACCATATATTTT
TRBJ1-2,13,NA,NA,TRBV29-1,CSVEGTPGGENTF,TGCAGCGTTGAAGGTACCCCGGGAGGAGAAAACACCTTC
TRBJ2-1,18,NA,TRBD1,TRBV19,CASSIPFRLGQGRNEQFF,TGTGCCAGTAGTATTCCCTTTAGACTTGGACAGGGGAGAAATGAGCAGTTCTTC
TRBJ2-2,17,once,NA,TRBV9,CASSVRVEPTGTGELFF,TGTGCCAGCAGCGTCCGGGTAGAGCCAACCGGCACCGGGGAGCTGTTTTTT
TRBJ1-2,12,NA,NA,TRBV6-5,CASSYTNYGYTF,TGTGCCAGCAGTTATACTAACTATGGCTACACCTTC
TRBJ1-5,12,NA,NA,TRBV28,CASQGSNQPQHF,TGTGCCAGCCAGGGAAGCAATCAGCCCCAGCATTTT
TRBJ1-2,14,NA,TRBD1,TRBV2,CASNSGTVDYGYTF,TGTGCCAGCAATTCCGGGACAGTGGACTATGGCTACACCTTC
TRBJ2-7,15,NA,TRBD1,TRBV5-1,CASSPGQGASYEQYF,TGCGCCAGCAGCCCGGGACAGGGGGCGTCCTACGAGCAGTACTTC
TRBJ1-6,15,NA,TRBD1,TRBV6-5,CASSYLGQGMTPLHF,TGTGCCAGCAGTTACCTGGGACAGGGCATGACACCCCTCCACTTT
TRBJ1-2,12,NA,TRBD1,TRBV23-1,CASSQHRGGYTF,TGCGCCAGCAGTCAACACAGGGGCGGCTACACCTTC
TRBJ2-7,14,NA,NA,TRBV4-1,CASSQEGRGDEQYF,TGCGCCAGCAGCCAAGAGGGCAGGGGGGACGAGCAGTACTTC
TRBJ1-1,15,once,NA,TRBV13,CASSLIRDDYTEAFF,TGTGCCAGCAGCTTAATCAGGGATGATTACACTGAAGCTTTCTTT